The present entry profiles one T cell receptor beta chain with its context. This receptor's antigen is unknown. Within one base of it there is no much larger clone, and no base qualities were kept. This specimen comes from a study of blood T cell repertoires in COVID-19 (dated by TCRdb to about 2020). For the study in its entirety: Samples from collaborators originated in the United States, Italy and Spain and spanned both the acute and convalescent phases of COVID-19. The material from the prospective study consisted of cDNA or gDNA derived from T cells, B-cell-depleted T cells, or PBMCs. Subjects who had been exposed to COVID-19, were actively infected with it, or had recovered from it provided the deeply sampled blood TCRbeta repertoires that made up the dataset. The repertoires were released in a freely available public database intended as a resource for research on the immune response to SARS-CoV-2. Samples were obtained from the ongoing ImmuneRACE study (first 160 participants) and from about 1,300 subjects provided by 6 global collaborators. Nearly every sample came with metadata listing a de-identified subject ID, COVID-19 status, age in years and sex. HLA class I and class II types, where available, came from metadata supplied by the sample provider rather than from assay-based typing.

TCRbeta CDR3 regions were amplified from genomic DNA by means of the immunoSEQ Assay, a bias-controlled multiplex PCR. The source study handled its data this way. The number of nucleated cells in each sample was estimated from the amplification of reference gene primers within the assay. To quantify the absolute abundance of each unique TCRbeta CDR3 rearrangement, sequence reads were collapsed and filtered. Productive Simpson clonality was computed per sample as the square root of Simpson's diversity index over productive rearrangements. As stored in TCRdb, this immuneACCESS dataset retains in-frame rearrangements with V and J assigned. A fraction of the clones does not appear; measured against another copy, unresolved V genes explain less than half of the discrepancy, and the remainder lacks a known reason. V and J calls plus clone size are reproduced from that table; the DNA served to infer D and trimming. This sample lists tens of thousands of clones; 65% to 85% were detected once. Roughly 4.5% of the sample is in the top ten clones.

Collaborating institutions collected whole blood in K2EDTA tubes following their own protocols. For TCRbeta analysis, collaborators shipped samples as frozen whole blood, isolated PBMCs, or DNA extracted from either of those sample types. V has 5 bases trimmed and J has 2 bases trimmed; junction bases matching no gene number 12. Taken from cysteine to phenylalanine, the CDR3 has 16 residues. The entry retains the CDR3 DNA only, 48 bases that are in frame from base 1. CDR1 and CDR2, looked up from the germline V gene (reference sequence), are MNHEY and SMNVEV. Here is what the overall study found, with its caveats: Clinical and demographic metadata were provided uncurated, with the amount varying by source and participant.

The material sequenced was peripheral blood. This clonotype was sampled from a woman aged 60-75 years with acute or convalescent COVID-19. Here the chain combines TRBV27 and TRBJ2-7; the junction holds 7 bases that match TRBD1. The CDR3 region: CASSESTGNYPYEQYF. The DNA sequence is as follows: TGTGCCAGCAGTGAGTCGACAGGGAACTATCCCTACGAGCAGTACTTC.